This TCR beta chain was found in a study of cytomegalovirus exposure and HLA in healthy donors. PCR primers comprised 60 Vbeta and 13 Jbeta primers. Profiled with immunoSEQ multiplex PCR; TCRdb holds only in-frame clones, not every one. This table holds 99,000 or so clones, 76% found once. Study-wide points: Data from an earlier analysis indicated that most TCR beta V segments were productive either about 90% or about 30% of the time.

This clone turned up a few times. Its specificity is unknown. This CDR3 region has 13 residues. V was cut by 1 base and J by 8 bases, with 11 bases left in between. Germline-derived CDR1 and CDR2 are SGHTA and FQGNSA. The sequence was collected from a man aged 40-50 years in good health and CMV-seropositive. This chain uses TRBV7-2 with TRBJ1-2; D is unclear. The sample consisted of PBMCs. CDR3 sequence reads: CASSLDPGRGYTF. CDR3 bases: TGTGCCAGCAGCTTAGACCCGGGTCGGGGCTACACCTTC.